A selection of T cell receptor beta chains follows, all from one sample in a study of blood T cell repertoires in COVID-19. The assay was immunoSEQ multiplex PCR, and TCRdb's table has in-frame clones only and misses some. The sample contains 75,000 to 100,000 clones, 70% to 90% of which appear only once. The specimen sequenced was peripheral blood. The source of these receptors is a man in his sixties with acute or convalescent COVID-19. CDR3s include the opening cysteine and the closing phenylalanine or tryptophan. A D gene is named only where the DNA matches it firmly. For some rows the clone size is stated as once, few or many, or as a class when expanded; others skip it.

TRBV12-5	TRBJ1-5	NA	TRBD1	CASGLAGGGQPQHF	TGTGCTAGTGGTTTGGCAGGGGGCGGGCAGCCCCAGCATTTT
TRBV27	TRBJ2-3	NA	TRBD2	CASSLSRFGGAMDTQYF	TGTGCCAGCAGTTTATCTCGTTTCGGGGGGGCGATGGATACGCAGTATTTT
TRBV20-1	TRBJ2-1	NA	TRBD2	CSARLAGGQFF	TGCAGTGCTAGACTCGCGGGGGGGCAGTTCTTC
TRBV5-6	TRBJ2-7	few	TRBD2	CASSPQERGGSYEQYF	TGTGCCAGCAGCCCTCAAGAACGGGGGGGCTCCTACGAGCAGTACTTC
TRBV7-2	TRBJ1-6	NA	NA	CASSLTGSSYNSPLHF	TGTGCCAGCAGCCTTACAGGGAGCTCCTATAATTCACCCCTCCACTTT
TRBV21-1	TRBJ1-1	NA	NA	CASSKARTGEANTEAFF	TGTGCCAGCAGCAAAGCTAGGACAGGGGAGGCGAACACTGAAGCTTTCTTT
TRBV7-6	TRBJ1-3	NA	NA	CASTPSSSGNTIYF	TGTGCCAGCACCCCGAGTAGTTCTGGAAACACCATATATTTT
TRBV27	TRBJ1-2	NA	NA	CASSLRASGSYGYTF	TGTGCCAGCAGTCTCCGGGCTTCGGGGAGCTATGGCTACACCTTC
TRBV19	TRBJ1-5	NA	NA	CASSPLHVGGNQPQHF	TGTGCCAGTAGCCCCCTACACGTTGGAGGCAATCAGCCCCAGCATTTT
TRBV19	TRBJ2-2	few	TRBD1	CASTAQGAPIGELFF	TGTGCCAGTACGGCGCAGGGGGCGCCTATCGGGGAGCTGTTTTTT
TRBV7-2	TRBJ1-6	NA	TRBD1	CASSPMGDRGSPLHF	TGTGCCAGCAGCCCTATGGGGGACAGAGGTTCACCCCTCCACTTT
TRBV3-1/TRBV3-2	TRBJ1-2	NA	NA	CASSQSWAVGGYTF	TGTGCCAGCAGCCAGAGTTGGGCAGTAGGCGGCTACACCTTC
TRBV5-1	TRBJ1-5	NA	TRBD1	CASSDGGTGGPESNQPQHF	TGCGCCAGCAGCGACGGTGGGACAGGGGGCCCCGAGAGCAATCAGCCCCAGCATTTT
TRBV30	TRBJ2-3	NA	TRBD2	CAWSREGSGGAGDTQYF	TGTGCCTGGAGCCGGGAGGGTAGCGGGGGGGCAGGAGATACGCAGTATTTT
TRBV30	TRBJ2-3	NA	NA	CAWSVGQGTDTQYF	TGTGCCTGGAGTGTAGGGCAGGGAACAGATACGCAGTATTTT
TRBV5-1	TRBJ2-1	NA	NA	CASSLSQGNNEQFF	TGCGCCAGCAGCTTGTCACAGGGCAACAATGAGCAGTTCTTC
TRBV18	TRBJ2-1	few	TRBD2	CASSPAGGANEQFF	TGTGCCAGCTCACCGGCCGGGGGGGCAAATGAGCAGTTCTTC
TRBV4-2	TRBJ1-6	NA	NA	CASSQDNPGGSYNGDSPLHF	TGTGCCAGCAGCCAAGATAATCCGGGGGGGAGCTATAACGGAGATTCACCCCTCCACTTT
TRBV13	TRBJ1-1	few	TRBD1	CASSLVVEDRANTEAFF	TGTGCCAGCAGCTTAGTAGTGGAGGACAGGGCCAACACTGAAGCTTTCTTT
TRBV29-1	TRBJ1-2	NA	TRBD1	CSVEGQGASNYGYTF	TGCAGCGTTGAAGGGCAGGGGGCCTCTAACTATGGCTACACCTTC
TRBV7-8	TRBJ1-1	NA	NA	CASSLAEGTEAFF	TGTGCCAGCAGCTTAGCCGAGGGCACTGAAGCTTTCTTT
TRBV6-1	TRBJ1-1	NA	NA	CASNITPLEAFF	TGTGCCAGCAACATAACCCCCCTTGAAGCTTTCTTT
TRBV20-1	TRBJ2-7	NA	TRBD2	CSASLQRGGYRDSNVVYEQYF	TGCAGTGCTAGTTTGCAGCGGGGGGGCTATCGGGATTCTAACGTCGTTTACGAGCAGTACTTC
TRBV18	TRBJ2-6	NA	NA	CASSPGGVMGANVLTF	TGTGCCAGCTCCCCAGGAGGGGTAATGGGGGCCAACGTCCTGACTTTC
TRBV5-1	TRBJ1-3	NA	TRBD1	CASSMTGAPVSGNTIYF	TGCGCCAGCAGCATGACAGGGGCGCCAGTCTCTGGAAACACCATATATTTT
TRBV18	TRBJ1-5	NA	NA	CASSPQNYQPQHF	TGTGCCAGCTCACCGCAGAATTATCAGCCCCAGCATTTT
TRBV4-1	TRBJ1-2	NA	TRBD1	CASSQEITGEATF	TGCGCCAGCAGCCAAGAGATAACAGGGGAGGCCACCTTC
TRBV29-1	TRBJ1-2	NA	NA	CSAGQSDGYTF	TGCAGCGCCGGACAGTCTGATGGCTACACCTTC
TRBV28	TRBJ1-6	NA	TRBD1	CASTWGTATDRTYNSPLHF	TGTGCCAGCACCTGGGGGACAGCAACGGATCGAACCTATAATTCACCCCTCCACTTT
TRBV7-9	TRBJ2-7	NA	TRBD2	CASSFPPASGGLSSYEQYF	TGTGCCAGCAGCTTCCCTCCCGCTAGCGGGGGTCTTAGCTCCTACGAGCAGTACTTC